What follows is one TCR beta chain and its context. The antigen remains unidentified. The sample belongs to a study of PD-1 blockade in classical Hodgkin lymphoma. About the research overall: It was nivolumab at 3 mg/kg, given intravenously every 2 weeks, that patients received. General study findings and limits: By C4D1, CD4+ diversity increased significantly, especially in complete responders. Newly diagnosed patients were reported to start with lower TCR diversity than healthy donors.

All patients experienced relapse after autologous stem cell transplantation, and brentuximab vedotin exposure was variable. Complete response, partial response or progressive disease were the best responses. The CDR3 consists of 14 residues. Germline V lookup: CDR1 SNHLY, CDR2 FYNNEI. Trimming pared 6 bases from V and 5 bases from J, leaving 17 bases between. Clones were sequenced by immunoSEQ multiplex PCR, and TCRdb holds only the in-frame ones, with some missing. Altogether 60,000 to 75,000 clones are present, around 90% being singletons, with the ten largest covering 9.7%. Sequencing was performed on peripheral blood mononuclear cells (PBMCs), taken at baseline. The genes are TRBV2 and TRBJ2-7; D may be TRBD1 (5 bases). The receptor's source is a human donor with classical Hodgkin lymphoma. The CDR3 protein is CASRENQGSHEQYF. The CDR3 DNA is TGTGCCAGCAGGGAAAATCAGGGTTCCCACGAGCAGTACTTC.